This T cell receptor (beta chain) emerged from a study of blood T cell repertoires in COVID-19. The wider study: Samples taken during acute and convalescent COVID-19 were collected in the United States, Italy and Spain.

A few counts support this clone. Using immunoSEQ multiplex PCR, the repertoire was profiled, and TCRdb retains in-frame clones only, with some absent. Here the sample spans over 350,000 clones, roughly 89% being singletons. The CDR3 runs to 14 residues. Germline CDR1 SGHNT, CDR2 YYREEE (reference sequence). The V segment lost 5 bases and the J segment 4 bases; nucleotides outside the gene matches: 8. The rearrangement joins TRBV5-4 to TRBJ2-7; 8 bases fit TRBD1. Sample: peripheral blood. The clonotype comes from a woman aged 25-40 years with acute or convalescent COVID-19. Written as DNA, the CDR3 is TGTGCCAGCAGTATAGGACAGGGTCTTTACGAGCAGTACTTC. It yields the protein CASSIGQGLYEQYF. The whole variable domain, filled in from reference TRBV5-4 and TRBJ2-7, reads ETGVTQSPTHLIKTRGQQVTLRCSSQSGHNTVSWYQQALGQGPQFIFQYYREEENGRGNFPPRFSGLQFPNYSSELNVNALELDDSALYLCASSIGQGLYEQYFGPGTRLTVT.